This T cell receptor beta chain was profiled in a study of identical twins. Trimming took off 3 bases at V and 0 bases at J, with 12 bases between the two ends. The CDR3 has 16 residues. Germline V CDR1 and CDR2: ENHRY, SYGVKD. TCRdb independently ran MiXCR on the 5' RACE reads; one entry per CDR3 protein. The sample shows a few hundred thousand distinct CDR3 sequences, around a tenth of them seen only once. The same sample was also studied in work on yellow fever vaccine responses in identical twins.

The gene calls are TRBV10-3 and TRBJ2-1; TRBD1 might be the D (5 bases). The sequenced material came from PBMCs. The TCR sequence derives from a woman aged 18-35 years in good health. This CDR3 reads CAISDLLGLSYNEQFF. The DNA of the CDR3 is TGTGCCATCAGTGACCTTTTGGGGCTCTCCTACAATGAGCAGTTCTTC.